The 29 T cell receptor beta chains reported below all come from one sample, sequenced in a study of post-analysis software for immune sequencing data. The study, taken as a whole, reports: Patients had higher frequencies than controls of a handful of TRBV segments, including TRBV5-6, TRBV5-1 and TRBV20-1.

Unique molecular identifiers were built into the TCR beta cDNA libraries. TCRdb reprocessed the PCR reads via MiXCR and lists one record per CDR3 protein. Here the sample spans 450,000 to 650,000 distinct CDR3 sequences, about 40% being singletons. These receptors lack a known antigen. Sequenced sample: blood. These receptors came from a girl between 10 and 17 years old with multiple sclerosis.

About this clonotype: This could be a read error, since a much larger clone is one nucleotide away. This chain links TRBV12-3 or TRBV12-4 with TRBJ2-3; D gene uncertain. The CDR3 is 11 residues long. The CDR3 DNA reads TGTGCCAGCAGGCGCACAGATACGGAGTATTTT. As protein: CASRRTDTEYF.

The sample holds a few counts of this clonotype. The chain couples TRBV11-2 to TRBJ2-3; weak D call: TRBD2 (6 bases). This CDR3 has 14 residues. Germline CDR1 is SGHAT and CDR2 is FQNNGV. V was shortened by 3 bases and J by 6 bases, with 13 bases between the two germline ends. The CDR3 protein is CASSFRDLGDTQYF. The DNA of the CDR3 is TGTGCCAGCAGCTTTCGGGACTTAGGGGATACGCAGTATTTT.

V gene TRBV7-2 combines with J gene TRBJ2-5; no definite D call. The end of the DNA is better explained by TRBJ2-7, so the J call may be wrong. Germline V gives CDR1 SGHTA, CDR2 FQGNSA. The CDR3 totals 15 residues. The CDR3 nucleotides are TGTGCCAGCAGCTCCGCAGGTAGGCTCCTGGACGAGCAGTACTTC. This gives the protein CASSSAGRLLDEQYF.

The genes are TRBV24-1 and TRBJ1-2, with D perhaps TRBD1 (5 bases). Germline V lookup: CDR1 KGHDR, CDR2 SFDVKD. Trimming stripped 3 bases from V and 4 bases from J, with 8 bases between. The CDR3 has 13 residues. The CDR3 DNA sequence: TGTGCCACCAGTGATAGGGACCTCTATGGCTACACCTTC. This codes for CATSDRDLYGYTF.

The CDR3 region is CASSSTENSYEQYF. CDR3 nucleotide sequence: TGCGCCAGCAGCTCGACGGAGAATTCCTACGAGCAGTACTTC. The chain couples TRBV5-1 to TRBJ2-7; no reliable D call. The CDR3 extends over 14 amino acids. V gave up 3 bases and J gave up 1 base, with 11 bases separating them. Germline V gene sequence: CDR1 SGHRS, CDR2 YFSETQ.

In regard to this clonotype: The CDR3 end shows no conserved phenylalanine or tryptophan, and so a read error is likely. The rearrangement joins TRBV13 to TRBJ2-3, with D hard to call. Trimming pared 5 bases from V and 5 bases from J, leaving 5 bases between. The CDR3 runs to 11 residues. Germline assignment: CDR1 PRHDT and CDR2 FYEKMQ (reference sequence). The CDR3 region has the DNA TGTGCCAGCAGCCAACAAGATACGCAGTATTGT. It translates to CASSQQDTQYC.

The chain links TRBV7-2 to TRBJ2-3, with a weak D call TRBD2 (6 bases). The CDR3 extends over 15 amino acids. Germline CDR1 SGHTA, CDR2 FQGNSA. The V end lost 1 base, the J end lost 6 bases, and 14 bases lay between the germline ends. CDR3 sequence (DNA): TGTGCCAGCAGCTTAGTGCGGGGAGTTGCCGATACGCAGTATTTT. Protein product: CASSLVRGVADTQYF.

This clonotype was detected a few times. This chain links TRBV5-1 with TRBJ2-7; TRBD1 agrees at 7 bases. V shed 0 bases and J 6 bases; nucleotides not matched to a gene: 15. Germline CDR1 and CDR2: SGHRS and YFSETQ. This CDR3 is 17 amino acids long. CDR3 bases: TGCGCCAGCAGCTTGGAGGGGGTCCGTGGACAGGTTCGCGAGCAGTACTTC. Protein sequence: CASSLEGVRGQVREQYF. Combining the CDR3 with reference TRBV5-1 and TRBJ2-7 gives the whole variable domain KAGVTQTPRYLIKTRGQQVTLSCSPISGHRSVSWYQQTPGQGLQFLFEYFSETQRNKGNFPGRFSGRQFSNSRSEMNVSTLELGDSALYLCASSLEGVRGQVREQYFGPGTRLTVT.

The chain joins TRBV28 to TRBJ2-1; the D is unclear. CDR1 and CDR2 (germline): MDHEN, SYDVKM. V was pared by 1 base and J by 7 bases, with 11 bases between. This CDR3 is built from 14 residues. The CDR3 nucleotides read TGTGCCAGCAGTTTATCGTTGACACCGAATGAGCAGTTCTTC. Translated, it gives CASSLSLTPNEQFF.

The sample holds a few counts of this clonotype. The gene calls are TRBV12-3 or TRBV12-4 and TRBJ2-3; 8 bases map to TRBD2. The CDR3 consists of 15 residues. V shed 6 bases and J 3 bases; nucleotides not matched to a gene: 8. CDR3 sequence reads: CASREYGRGTDTQYF. CDR3 nucleotide sequence: TGTGCCAGCAGGGAATACGGGAGGGGGACAGATACGCAGTATTTT.

This clonotype was seen only a few times. The chain employs TRBV4-1 and TRBJ2-2; no clear D gene. Trimming stripped 4 bases from V and 2 bases from J, with 5 bases between. Germline assignment: CDR1 MGHRA and CDR2 YSYEKL. This CDR3 region has 13 residues. The CDR3 region is CASSPSNTGELFF. DNA of the CDR3: TGCGCCAGCAGCCCAAGCAACACCGGGGAGCTGTTTTTT.

This clonotype was seen only a few times. V is TRBV29-1 and J is TRBJ2-7, with TRBD1 matching over 10 bases. The CDR3 is made up of 13 amino acids. In germline, CDR1 is SQVTM, CDR2 ANQGSEA. The trim removed 7 bases at V and 4 bases at J, leaving 7 bases unmatched. CDR3 coding DNA: TGCAGCGCCTGCGGACAGGGGGAGTACGAGCAGTACTTC. This gives the protein CSACGQGEYEQYF.

The V and J genes are TRBV11-2 and TRBJ1-4; 7 nucleotides line up with TRBD1. The V and J ends lost 1 base and 3 bases, in that order; junction bases with no gene match: 2. Per germline, CDR1 SGHAT and CDR2 FQNNGV. The length of the CDR3 is 15 residues. CDR3 residues: CASSLADRANEKLFF. The CDR3 bases are TGTGCCAGCAGCTTAGCCGACAGGGCTAATGAAAAACTGTTTTTT.

This clonotype came up a few times. The V gene is TRBV12-3 or TRBV12-4, the J gene TRBJ2-1; TRBD2 agrees at 7 bases. The CDR3 sequence is 12 residues long. J lost 9 bases, V lost 6 bases, and 5 bases had no gene match. CDR3 DNA sequence: TGTGCCAGCAGAAATGGGGAGGGTGAGCAGTTCTTC. Translating gives CASRNGEGEQFF.

In its sample, this clonotype was seen once. The CDR3 nucleotides read TGCGCCAGCAGCCCCGCTGGCGGGAGGTCCAAGCGGCATGCCTACGAGCAGTACTTC. Protein sequence: CASSPAGGRSKRHAYEQYF. The genes are TRBV5-1 and TRBJ2-7, with 8 bases aligning to TRBD2. From germline, CDR1 is SGHRS and CDR2 YFSETQ. This CDR3 is 19 amino acids long. Unmatched junction bases numbered 20, after V lost 4 bases and J lost 2 bases.

V and J are TRBV6-2 or TRBV6-3 and TRBJ2-3; 7 bases are a match to TRBD1. Trimming took 5 bases from V and 2 from J; bases not matched to a gene: 10. Germline V gene lookup returns CDR1 MNHEY and CDR2 SVGEGT. CDR3 length equals 16 residues. This CDR3 reads CASSRIDRVPTDTQYF. Here the CDR3 DNA reads TGTGCCAGCAGTCGAATCGACAGGGTCCCCACAGATACGCAGTATTTT.

The chain is built from TRBV12-3 or TRBV12-4 and TRBJ2-1; no firm D call. The V and J ends lost 6 bases and 8 bases respectively, with 14 bases between them. The CDR3 contains 13 residues. Here the CDR3 DNA reads TGTGCCAGCAGGCCGGACGGTGGGGATGAGCAGTTCTTC. It is translated as CASRPDGGDEQFF.

This clonotype was recorded a few times. The J gene is TRBJ2-1, the V gene TRBV10-3, with a possible D match to TRBD1 (6 bases). Germline lookup yields CDR1 ENHRY and CDR2 SYGVKD. The germline V and J ends were trimmed by 2 bases and 1 base, with 9 bases remaining between them. The CDR3 totals 15 residues. Here the CDR3 reads CAISEDRLSYNEQFF. The CDR3 DNA reads as TGTGCCATCAGTGAGGACAGGCTATCCTACAATGAGCAGTTCTTC.

CDR3 sequence reads: CASIPSSGANVLTF. DNA of the CDR3: TGTGCCAGCATCCCCTCCTCTGGGGCCAACGTCCTGACTTTC. V usage is TRBV11-2 and J usage is TRBJ2-6; D is undetermined. In germline, CDR1 is SGHAT, CDR2 FQNNGV. This CDR3 is built from 14 residues. Trimming took off 7 bases at V and 0 bases at J, with 7 bases between the two ends. The full variable domain, its missing parts supplied by reference TRBV11-2 and TRBJ2-6, is EAGVAQSPRYKIIEKRQSVAFWCNPISGHATLYWYQQILGQGPKLLIQFQNNGVVDDSQLPKDRFSAERLKGVDSTLKIQPAKLEDSAVYLCASIPSSGANVLTFGAGSRLTVL.

The J gene is TRBJ2-3, the V gene TRBV11-3; TRBD2 matches 8 bases. This CDR3 has 16 residues. Germline trimming cut 2 bases from V and 5 bases from J; bases unmatched to any gene: 9. Looked up from germline, CDR1 is SGHNT and CDR2 is YENEEA. DNA for the CDR3: TGTGCCAGCAGCTTAAGGGCGGGAGGCCCCGGAGATACGCAGTATTTT. Encoded protein: CASSLRAGGPGDTQYF.

This clonotype has only a few counts. The chain uses TRBV5-1 and TRBJ2-4; 10 nucleotides line up with TRBD2. V shed 0 bases and J 6 bases; nucleotides not matched to a gene: 24. Germline CDR1 reads SGHRS; CDR2 reads YFSETQ. The CDR3 contains 22 residues. The CDR3, as DNA: TGCGCCAGCAGCTTGGCCAGCCCTAGCGGGAGATCCGGCCCCTCCGCGAGAAACATTCAGTACTTC. Protein product: CASSLASPSGRSGPSARNIQYF.

As to this clonotype: A much larger clonotype is one base distant, so this may be a read error. The chain combines TRBV20-1 with TRBJ2-1; D is ambiguous. Trimming took 3 bases from V and 13 from J, leaving 25 bases between them. Germline CDR1 DFQATT, CDR2 SNEGSKA (reference sequence). The CDR3 sequence is 15 residues long. This chain's CDR3 is CSASLDSETLETQFF. For the CDR3, the DNA is TGCAGTGCTAGCTTGGATTCCGAGACCCTAGAGACCCAGTTCTTC.

This clonotype was observed a handful of times. The V call is TRBV12-3 or TRBV12-4, the J call TRBJ2-1; perhaps D is TRBD1 or TRBD2 (5 bases each). CDR3 length equals 15 residues. V was trimmed by 2 bases and J by 0 bases, leaving 8 bases between them. CDR3 nucleotides: TGTGCCAGCAGTTTATGGGACCCCTCCTACAATGAGCAGTTCTTC. Amino acid sequence: CASSLWDPSYNEQFF.

This clonotype turned up a few times. The chain joins TRBV6-4 to TRBJ2-7; 7 bases match TRBD2. This CDR3 has 14 residues. The ends lost 10 bases at V and 0 bases at J; junction bases unmatched: 9. Germline values: CDR1 MRHNA, CDR2 SNTAGT. CDR3 in DNA: TGTGCCATTTCGGGACTATCTTTCTCCTACGAGCAGTACTTC. Translating it yields CAISGLSFSYEQYF.

In this sample, this clonotype turned up a few times. The chain carries TRBV5-5 and TRBJ1-2; 8 bases agree with TRBD1. The germline V gene has CDR1 SGHKS and CDR2 YYEKEE (reference sequence). V dropped 2 bases and J dropped 0; count of bases not matched to a gene: 3. This CDR3 is built from 15 residues. CDR3 loop: CASSFRDRPNYGYTF. In nucleotides, the CDR3 is TGTGCCAGCAGCTTCCGGGACAGGCCTAACTATGGCTACACCTTC. Together with reference TRBV5-5 and TRBJ1-2, the CDR3 gives the full variable domain: DAGVTQSPTHLIKTRGQQVTLRCSPISGHKSVSWYQQVLGQGPQFIFQYYEKEERGRGNFPDRFSARQFPNYSSELNVNALLLGDSALYLCASSFRDRPNYGYTFGSGTRLTVV.

This chain connects TRBV20-1 to TRBJ1-2; D not certain. This CDR3 is 12 amino acids long. Trimming left V 6 bases short and J 8 bases short, with 16 bases between. In germline, CDR1 is DFQATT, CDR2 SNEGSKA (reference sequence). This CDR3 reads CSAPFGGRGYTF. DNA for the CDR3: TGCAGTGCCCCCTTCGGAGGCAGGGGCTACACCTTC.

Only a few counts were recorded for this clonotype. The chain links TRBV28 to TRBJ2-4, with a weak D call TRBD1 (7 bases). The germline gives CDR1 MDHEN, CDR2 SYDVKM. This CDR3 is built from 12 residues. V was clipped by 7 bases and J by 9 bases, with 13 bases between them. CDR3 region: CASKPGGSIQYF. The CDR3 DNA is TGTGCCAGCAAACCAGGGGGGAGCATTCAGTACTTC.

The rearrangement joins TRBV5-1 to TRBJ2-5; 10 positions match TRBD2. Trimming at V came to 1 base and at J to 3 bases, leaving 3 bases not matched to a gene. The CDR3 length is 15 residues. Germline V gene data show CDR1 as SGHRS and CDR2 as YFSETQ. The DNA of the CDR3 is TGCGCCAGCAGCTTGATCCTAGCGGGAGAAGAGACCCAGTACTTC. It yields the protein CASSLILAGEETQYF.

The chain combines TRBV3-1 with TRBJ2-1; weak D call: TRBD2 (6 bases). V was cut by 4 bases and J by 13 bases, with 20 bases left in between. Germline CDR1 reads LGHDT; CDR2 reads YNNKEL (reference sequence). The CDR3 sequence is 14 residues long. CDR3 coding DNA: TGTGCCAGCAGCCCTCCCGGAGGCCGGGAGACCCAGTTCTTC. It yields the protein CASSPPGGRETQFF.